Listed below are T cell receptor beta chains from one sample, sequenced in a study of blood T cell repertoires in COVID-19. Measured with immunoSEQ multiplex PCR; TCRdb has only the in-frame clones, and not every one. The data hold 200,000 or so clones, with 84% observed a single time. Sequenced input: peripheral blood. The receptors shown here come from a woman between 70 and 85 years old with active or convalescent COVID-19. The CDR3 runs from the conserved cysteine through the conserved F or W. The order of the fields is V gene, J gene, clone size, D gene, CDR3 DNA, CDR3 protein. D genes are given only for firm matches. Clone size is stated in some rows and not others, as once, few, many or a class when expanded.

v_gene: TRBV20-1; j_gene: TRBJ2-3; abundance: -; d_gene: TRBD1; CDR3nt: TGCAGTGCTAGTGTCTGGGACAGGGCCCCAGATACGCAGTATTTT; CDR3aa: CSASVWDRAPDTQYF
v_gene: TRBV5-4; j_gene: TRBJ1-4; abundance: -; d_gene: TRBD1; CDR3nt: TGTGCCAGCAGCTCCGGCGGGACAGCCGTTGCAACTAATGAAAAACTGTTTTTT; CDR3aa: CASSSGGTAVATNEKLFF
v_gene: TRBV4-1; j_gene: TRBJ1-2; abundance: -; d_gene: TRBD1; CDR3nt: TGCGCCAGCAGCCCCGGGACAGGCGGGACTTACTATGGCTACACCTTC; CDR3aa: CASSPGTGGTYYGYTF
v_gene: TRBV2; j_gene: TRBJ2-7; abundance: -; d_gene: TRBD1; CDR3nt: TGTGCCAGCAGTGAAGAGGGACAGGGAACCTACGAGCAGTACTTC; CDR3aa: CASSEEGQGTYEQYF
v_gene: TRBV4-2; j_gene: TRBJ2-5; abundance: -; d_gene: TRBD2; CDR3nt: TGTGCCAGCAGCCAAGTAAGGGTGGGAGGGCCGGAGACCCAGTACTTC; CDR3aa: CASSQVRVGGPETQYF
v_gene: TRBV4-1; j_gene: TRBJ2-1; abundance: -; d_gene: -; CDR3nt: TGCGCCAGCAGCCGACCCTTGAGGGGGAGTTTAATAAATGAGCAGTTCTTC; CDR3aa: CASSRPLRGSLINEQFF
v_gene: TRBV7-3; j_gene: TRBJ2-5; abundance: -; d_gene: -; CDR3nt: TGTGCCAGCAGCTTAACGGGCCTGGCACTCCAAGAGACCCAGTACTTC; CDR3aa: CASSLTGLALQETQYF
v_gene: TRBV4-1; j_gene: TRBJ2-2; abundance: -; d_gene: -; CDR3nt: TGCGCCAGCAGCCTCACCTCGGGAGTCGGGGAGCTGTTTTTT; CDR3aa: CASSLTSGVGELFF
v_gene: TRBV2; j_gene: TRBJ2-6; abundance: -; d_gene: TRBD1; CDR3nt: TGTGCCAGCAGTGAAGCGAGGGACAGGGCCCTATACTCTGGGGCCAACGTCCTGACTTTC; CDR3aa: CASSEARDRALYSGANVLTF
v_gene: TRBV9; j_gene: TRBJ2-3; abundance: -; d_gene: -; CDR3nt: TGTGCCAGCAGCGCCACAGGGGACTGGGCATCAGATACGCAGTATTTT; CDR3aa: CASSATGDWASDTQYF
v_gene: TRBV5-1; j_gene: TRBJ1-3; abundance: -; d_gene: -; CDR3nt: TGCGCCAGCAGCTTGGATACAGTTAGCTCTGGAAACACCATATATTTT; CDR3aa: CASSLDTVSSGNTIYF
v_gene: TRBV2; j_gene: TRBJ2-3; abundance: -; d_gene: TRBD1; CDR3nt: TGTGCCAGCAGCGACACGACAGGGGGTCGGACAGATACGCAGTATTTT; CDR3aa: CASSDTTGGRTDTQYF
v_gene: TRBV7-3; j_gene: TRBJ2-3; abundance: -; d_gene: TRBD1; CDR3nt: TGTGCCAGCAGCCCGGACAGGGGGAAAACAGATACGCAGTATTTT; CDR3aa: CASSPDRGKTDTQYF
v_gene: TRBV15; j_gene: TRBJ1-2; abundance: -; d_gene: TRBD1; CDR3nt: TGTGCCACCAGCAGAGGAGGACAGGGGAACTATGGCTACACCTTC; CDR3aa: CATSRGGQGNYGYTF
v_gene: TRBV6-5; j_gene: TRBJ2-1; abundance: -; d_gene: TRBD2; CDR3nt: TGTGCCAGCAGTTCGGTGGGAGCGGGAGGGAGTAATGAGCAGTTCTTC; CDR3aa: CASSSVGAGGSNEQFF
v_gene: TRBV4-2; j_gene: TRBJ2-1; abundance: once; d_gene: -; CDR3nt: TGTGCCAGCAGCCAACCAGATAGTAGAGGTGAGCAGTTCTTC; CDR3aa: CASSQPDSRGEQFF
v_gene: TRBV7-9; j_gene: TRBJ2-3; abundance: -; d_gene: -; CDR3nt: TGTGCCAGCAGCTTTGACCGACGGCGGCCTGGTGATACGCAGTATTTT; CDR3aa: CASSFDRRRPGDTQYF
v_gene: TRBV6-5; j_gene: TRBJ1-3; abundance: -; d_gene: TRBD1; CDR3nt: TGTGCCAGCAGCGACAGGGGTGGAAACACCATATATTTT; CDR3aa: CASSDRGGNTIYF
v_gene: TRBV28; j_gene: TRBJ2-1; abundance: -; d_gene: TRBD1; CDR3nt: TGTGCCAGCAGTTTACCCGGGACAGGGCGATACAATGAGCAGTTCTTC; CDR3aa: CASSLPGTGRYNEQFF
v_gene: TRBV10-2; j_gene: TRBJ2-7; abundance: -; d_gene: -; CDR3nt: TGCGCCAGCACTGGCCTAGGTGCCTACGAGCAGTACTTC; CDR3aa: CASTGLGAYEQYF
v_gene: TRBV13; j_gene: TRBJ2-2; abundance: once; d_gene: TRBD1; CDR3nt: TGTGCCAGCAGCCCCGGACAGGGAGGCGCTAGTACCGGGGAGCTGTTTTTT; CDR3aa: CASSPGQGGASTGELFF
v_gene: TRBV7-8; j_gene: TRBJ2-5; abundance: -; d_gene: -; CDR3nt: TGTGCCAGCAGCCCCACCGGTGAGACCCAGTACTTC; CDR3aa: CASSPTGETQYF
v_gene: TRBV7-3; j_gene: TRBJ2-7; abundance: -; d_gene: -; CDR3nt: TGTGCCAGCAGCTTAAAAGGGGGACCTTACGAGCAGTACTTC; CDR3aa: CASSLKGGPYEQYF